This T cell receptor (beta chain) was recorded in a study of Ad26.COV2.S vaccination and SARS-CoV-2 variants. As to treatment: some 20 received Ad26.COV2.S at low or high dose, single or two shots; about 5 received placebo; per-sample allocation not given. Day 63 after the first injection of vaccine or placebo was the sampling time. The CDR3 spans 15 residues. V was clipped by 5 bases and J by 0 bases, with 14 bases between them. Germline CDR1 reads PRHDT; CDR2 reads FYEKMQ (reference sequence). Study outcomes and limitations: In vaccinated individuals, spike-specific CD8+ and CD4+ T cell responses reportedly displayed substantial breadth. Relative to placebo recipients, vaccine recipients exhibited elevated spike-specific TCR breadth.

Comment on this clone: Its target is unknown.

The table came from immunoSEQ multiplex PCR; TCRdb's copy has only in-frame clones and leaves some out. This sample has hundreds of thousands of clones, with about four fifths found just once. This sequence was found in a person aged 18-65 years who received the Ad26.COV2.S COVID-19 vaccine or a placebo. The V call is TRBV13, the J call TRBJ2-7, with D unclear. The sequences come from peripheral blood, collected in a trial of Ad26.COV2.S vaccine versus placebo. The CDR3 sequence: CASSPTLAGSYEQYF. CDR3 DNA: TGTGCCAGCAGCCCAACCCTGGCAGGCTCCTACGAGCAGTACTTC.